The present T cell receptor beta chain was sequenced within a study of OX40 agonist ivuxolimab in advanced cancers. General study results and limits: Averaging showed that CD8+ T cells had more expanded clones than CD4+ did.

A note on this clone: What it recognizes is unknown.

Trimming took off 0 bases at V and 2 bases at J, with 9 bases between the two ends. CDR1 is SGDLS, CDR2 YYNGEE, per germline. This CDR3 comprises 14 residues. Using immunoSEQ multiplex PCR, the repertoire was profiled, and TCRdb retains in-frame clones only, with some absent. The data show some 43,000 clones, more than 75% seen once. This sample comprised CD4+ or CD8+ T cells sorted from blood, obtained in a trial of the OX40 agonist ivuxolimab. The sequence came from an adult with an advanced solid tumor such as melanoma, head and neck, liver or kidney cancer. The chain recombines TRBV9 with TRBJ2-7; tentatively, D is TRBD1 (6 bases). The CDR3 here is CASSVDGGAYEQYF. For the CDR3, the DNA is TGTGCCAGCAGCGTAGATGGGGGCGCCTACGAGCAGTACTTC.